This entry features one TCR beta chain sequence. This specimen comes from a study of blood T cell repertoires in COVID-19. The V gene lost 4 bases and the J gene lost 0 bases, with 11 bases spanning the gap. The CDR3 has 15 amino acids. The germline V gene encodes CDR1 SGHNT and CDR2 YYREEE (reference sequence). Per the authors' pipeline: Amplifying reference gene primers gave estimates of nucleated cell counts. Assay used: immunoSEQ multiplex PCR; TCRdb lists only in-frame clones, some missing. The V and J calls and clone size are taken from that table; D and trimming were inferred from the DNA. Of some 460,000 clones listed, approximately 86% are singletons.

Specimen: PBMCs or T cells enriched from blood (not recorded which). The origin of this receptor is a woman aged 18 to 35 who had recovered from COVID-19. The chain is built from TRBV5-4 and TRBJ1-3; tentative D call: TRBD1 (5 bases). CDR3 sequence reads: CASSRDLSSGNTIYF. The CDR3 DNA follows: TGTGCCAGCAGCAGGGACTTGAGCTCTGGAAACACCATATATTTT.